This T cell receptor beta chain was recovered during a study of blood T cell repertoires in COVID-19. Study-level background: The samples span acute and convalescent COVID-19 from the United States, Italy and Spain. T cells, B-cell-depleted T cells, or PBMCs supplied cDNA or gDNA.

Germline V gene lookup returns CDR1 SQVTM and CDR2 ANQGSEA. The CDR3 totals 13 residues. Losses at the gene ends were 6 bases for V and 4 bases for J; bases not matched to a gene: 7. This table comes from immunoSEQ multiplex PCR, and its TCRdb copy is limited to in-frame clones, with some not included. The data hold about 120,000 clones, with roughly 85% observed a single time. Source material: peripheral blood. This TCR derives from a man at least 80 years old with acute or convalescent COVID-19. This chain joins TRBV29-1 and TRBJ1-2, with 8 positions matching TRBD1. The CDR3 sequence: CSVTTGEGYGYTF. The CDR3 DNA reads as TGCAGCGTGACGACAGGGGAGGGCTATGGCTACACCTTC.